This T cell receptor beta chain appears in the sequencing data of a study of sequential checkpoint blockade in melanoma. CDR3 length: 11 amino acids. In germline, CDR1 is LNHDA, CDR2 SQIVND (reference sequence). V shed 5 bases and J shed 3 bases, with 2 bases lying between them. Stated treatment: randomized to nivolumab then ipilimumab (arm A) or the reverse (arm B). Clones were sequenced by immunoSEQ multiplex PCR, and TCRdb holds only the in-frame ones, with some missing. This table holds 12,000 or so clones, 82% found once. The clonotype comes from a human donor with melanoma. The chain combines TRBV19 with TRBJ2-1; D gene ambiguous. The source was CD8+ T cells sorted from blood (inferred from file names), collected from a patient given nivolumab and ipilimumab in sequence. The CDR3: CASSLYNEQFF. The CDR3 DNA follows: TGTGCCAGTAGTCTCTACAATGAGCAGTTCTTC.